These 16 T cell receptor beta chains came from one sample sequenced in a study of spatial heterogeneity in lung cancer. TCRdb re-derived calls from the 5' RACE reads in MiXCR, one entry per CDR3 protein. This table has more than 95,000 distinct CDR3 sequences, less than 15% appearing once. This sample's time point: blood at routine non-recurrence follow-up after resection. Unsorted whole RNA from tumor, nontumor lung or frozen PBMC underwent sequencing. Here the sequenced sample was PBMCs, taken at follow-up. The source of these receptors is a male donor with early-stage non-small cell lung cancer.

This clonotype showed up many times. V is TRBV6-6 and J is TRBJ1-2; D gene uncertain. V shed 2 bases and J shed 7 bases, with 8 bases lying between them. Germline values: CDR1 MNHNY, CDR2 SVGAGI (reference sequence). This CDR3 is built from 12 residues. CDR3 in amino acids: CASSYDDRGYTF. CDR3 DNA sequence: TGTGCCAGCAGTTACGATGACCGTGGCTACACCTTC.

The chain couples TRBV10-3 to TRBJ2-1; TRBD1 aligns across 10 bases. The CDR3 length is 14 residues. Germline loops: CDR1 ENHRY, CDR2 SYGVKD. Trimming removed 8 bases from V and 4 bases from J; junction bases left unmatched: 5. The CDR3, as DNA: TGTGCCATCCACGGGACAGGGGATTACAATGAGCAGTTCTTC. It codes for CAIHGTGDYNEQFF.

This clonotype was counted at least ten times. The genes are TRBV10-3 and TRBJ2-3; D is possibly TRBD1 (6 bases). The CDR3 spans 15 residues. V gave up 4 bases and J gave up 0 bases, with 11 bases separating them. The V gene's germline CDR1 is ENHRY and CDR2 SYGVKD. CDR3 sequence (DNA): TGTGCCATCAGTGTCCGGGACATCAGCACAGATACGCAGTATTTT. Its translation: CAISVRDISTDTQYF.

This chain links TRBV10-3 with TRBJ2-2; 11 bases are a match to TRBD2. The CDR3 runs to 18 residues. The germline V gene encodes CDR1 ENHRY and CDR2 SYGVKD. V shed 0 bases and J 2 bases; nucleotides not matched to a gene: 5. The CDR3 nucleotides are TGTGCCATCAGTGAGTCCCCTAGCGGGGGGAGCAACACCGGGGAGCTGTTTTTT. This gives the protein CAISESPSGGSNTGELFF.

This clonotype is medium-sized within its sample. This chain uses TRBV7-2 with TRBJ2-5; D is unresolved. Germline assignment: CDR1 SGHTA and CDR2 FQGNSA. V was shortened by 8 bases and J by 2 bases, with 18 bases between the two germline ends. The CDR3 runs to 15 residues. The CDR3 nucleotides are TGTGCCAGCGGCCGGTACGGCGTCGGGCAAGAGACCCAGTACTTC. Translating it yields CASGRYGVGQETQYF. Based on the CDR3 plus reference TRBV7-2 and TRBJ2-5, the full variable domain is GAGVSQSPSNKVTEKGKDVELRCDPISGHTALYWYRQSLGQGLEFLIYFQGNSAPDKSGLPSDRFSAERTGGSVSTLTIQRTQQEDSAVYLCASGRYGVGQETQYFGPGTRLLVL.

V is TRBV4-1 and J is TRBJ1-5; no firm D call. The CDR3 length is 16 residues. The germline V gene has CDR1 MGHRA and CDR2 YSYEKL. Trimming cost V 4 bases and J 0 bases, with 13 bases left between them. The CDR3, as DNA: TGCGCCAGCAGCCCTGAGTTGGGATTTAGCAATCAGCCCCAGCATTTT. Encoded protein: CASSPELGFSNQPQHF.

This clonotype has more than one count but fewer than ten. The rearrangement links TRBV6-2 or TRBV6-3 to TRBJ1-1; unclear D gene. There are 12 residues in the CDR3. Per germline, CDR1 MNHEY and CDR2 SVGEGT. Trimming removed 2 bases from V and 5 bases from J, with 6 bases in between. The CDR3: CASSYQRTEAFF. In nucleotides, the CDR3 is TGTGCCAGCAGTTACCAGAGGACTGAAGCTTTCTTT.

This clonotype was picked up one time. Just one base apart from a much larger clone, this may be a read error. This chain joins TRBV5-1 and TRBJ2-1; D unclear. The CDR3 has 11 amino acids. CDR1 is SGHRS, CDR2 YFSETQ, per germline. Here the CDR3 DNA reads TGCGCCAGCAGCTTTGACAACGAGCAGATCTTC. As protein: CASSFDNEQIF.

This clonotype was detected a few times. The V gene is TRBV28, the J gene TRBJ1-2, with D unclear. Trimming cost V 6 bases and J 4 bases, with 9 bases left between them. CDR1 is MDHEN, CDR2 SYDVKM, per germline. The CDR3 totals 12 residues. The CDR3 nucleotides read TGTGCCAGCAGCCTAGCGACCTATGGCTACACCTTC. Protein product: CASSLATYGYTF.

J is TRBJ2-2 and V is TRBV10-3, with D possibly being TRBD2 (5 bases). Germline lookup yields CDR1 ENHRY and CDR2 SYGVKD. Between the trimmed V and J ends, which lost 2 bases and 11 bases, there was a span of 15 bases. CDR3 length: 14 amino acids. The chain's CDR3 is CAISEGYTPGELFF. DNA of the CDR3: TGTGCCATCAGTGAGGGATACACACCGGGAGAGCTGTTTTTT.

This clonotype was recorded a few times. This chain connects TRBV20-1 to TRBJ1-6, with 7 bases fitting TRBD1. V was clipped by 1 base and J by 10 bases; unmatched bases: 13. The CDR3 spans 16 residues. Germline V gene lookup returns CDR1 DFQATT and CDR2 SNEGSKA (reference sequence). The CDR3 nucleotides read TGCAGTGCTAGAGTTGTTAGGGCAGGGGGGTACTCACCCCTCCACTTT. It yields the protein CSARVVRAGGYSPLHF.

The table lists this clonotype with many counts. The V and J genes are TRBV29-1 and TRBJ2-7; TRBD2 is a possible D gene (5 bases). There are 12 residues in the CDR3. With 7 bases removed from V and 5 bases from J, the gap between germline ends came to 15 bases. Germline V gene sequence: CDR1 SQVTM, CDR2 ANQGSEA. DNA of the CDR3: TGCAGCGCCTGTAAACTAGGGAACGAGCAGTACTTC. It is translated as CSACKLGNEQYF.

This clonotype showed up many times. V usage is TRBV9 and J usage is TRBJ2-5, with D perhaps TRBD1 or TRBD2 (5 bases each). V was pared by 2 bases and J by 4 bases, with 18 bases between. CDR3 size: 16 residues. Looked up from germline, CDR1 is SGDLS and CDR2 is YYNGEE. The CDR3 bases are TGTGCCAGCAGCGTGCGAGGGGTAATCGCAGGAGAGACCCAGTACTTC. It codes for CASSVRGVIAGETQYF.

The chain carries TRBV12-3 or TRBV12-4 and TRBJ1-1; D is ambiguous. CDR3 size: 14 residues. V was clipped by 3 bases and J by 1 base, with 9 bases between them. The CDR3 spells CASSFSDPNTEAFF. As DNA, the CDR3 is TGTGCCAGCAGTTTCTCGGACCCGAACACTGAAGCTTTCTTT.

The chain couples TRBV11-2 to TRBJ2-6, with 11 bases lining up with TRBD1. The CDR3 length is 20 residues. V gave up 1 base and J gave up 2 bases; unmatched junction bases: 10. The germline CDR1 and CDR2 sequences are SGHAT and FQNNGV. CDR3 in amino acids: CASSLGLGQGAFPGANVLTF. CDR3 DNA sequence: TGTGCCAGCAGCTTAGGTCTCGGACAGGGGGCGTTCCCTGGGGCCAACGTCCTGACTTTC.

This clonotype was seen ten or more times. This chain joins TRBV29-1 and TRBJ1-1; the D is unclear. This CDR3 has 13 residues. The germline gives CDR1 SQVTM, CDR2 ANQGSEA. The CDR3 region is CTLTKGGSTEAFF. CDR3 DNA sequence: TGCACCCTGACTAAGGGAGGGAGCACTGAAGCTTTCTTT.